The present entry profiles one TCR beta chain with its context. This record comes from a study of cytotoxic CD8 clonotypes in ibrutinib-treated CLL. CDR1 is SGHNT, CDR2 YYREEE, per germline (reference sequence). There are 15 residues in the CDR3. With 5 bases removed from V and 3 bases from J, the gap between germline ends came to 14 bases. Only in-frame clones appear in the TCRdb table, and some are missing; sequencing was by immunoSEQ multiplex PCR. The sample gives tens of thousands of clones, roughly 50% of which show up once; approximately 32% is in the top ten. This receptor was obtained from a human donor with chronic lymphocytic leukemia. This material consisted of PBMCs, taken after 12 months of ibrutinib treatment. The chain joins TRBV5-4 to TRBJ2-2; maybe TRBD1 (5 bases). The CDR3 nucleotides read TGTGCCAGCAGACGCGACAGTGGGGACACCGGGGAGCTGTTTTTT. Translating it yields CASRRDSGDTGELFF.